A single sample is the source of the 10 T cell receptor beta chains below, sequenced in a study of OX40 agonist ivuxolimab in advanced cancers. Sequencing was performed with immunoSEQ multiplex PCR; in TCRdb, only in-frame clones are kept and a portion is missing. This table holds roughly 69,000 clones, roughly nine tenths found once. Material: CD4+ or CD8+ T cells sorted from blood, obtained in a trial of the OX40 agonist ivuxolimab. The receptors derive from an adult with an advanced solid tumor such as melanoma, head and neck, liver or kidney cancer.

This chain links TRBV9 with TRBJ2-1, with TRBD2 matching over 7 bases. Germline CDR1 and CDR2: SGDLS and YYNGEE. V lost 0 bases to trimming and J lost 3 bases; unmatched junction nucleotides: 3. The CDR3 consists of 15 residues. The CDR3 region has the DNA TGTGCCAGCAGCGTAGGAGCGGGAAACTACAATGAGCAGTTCTTC. Translated: CASSVGAGNYNEQFF.

The rearrangement links TRBV2 to TRBJ2-5; D is undetermined. This CDR3 is 12 amino acids long. Germline lookup yields CDR1 SNHLY and CDR2 FYNNEI. The V end lost 6 bases, the J end lost 0 bases, and 5 bases lay between the germline ends. The CDR3 region is CASSFDQETQYF. In DNA form, the CDR3 reads TGTGCCAGCAGCTTCGACCAAGAGACCCAGTACTTC.

The J gene is TRBJ1-1, the V gene TRBV10-3; weak D call: TRBD1 (5 bases). Germline V CDR1 and CDR2: ENHRY, SYGVKD. The CDR3 sequence is 12 residues long. V dropped 4 bases and J dropped 6 bases, with 9 bases sitting between them. CDR3: CAISGGAPEAFF. CDR3 bases: TGTGCCATCAGTGGAGGGGCTCCTGAAGCTTTCTTT.

The V and J genes are TRBV19 and TRBJ1-5; no reliable D call. Germline V lookup: CDR1 LNHDA, CDR2 SQIVND (reference sequence). This CDR3 has 14 residues. V was trimmed by 3 bases and J by 0 bases, leaving 6 bases between them. CDR3 nucleotide sequence: TGTGCCAGTAGTATGTGGGATAGCAATCAGCCCCAGCATTTT. Translating it yields CASSMWDSNQPQHF.

CDR3 DNA: TGTGCCAGCAGCTTGGAGGGACAGGGAGTCGAAGAGACCCAGTACTTC. Residues: CASSLEGQGVEETQYF. This chain links TRBV5-6 with TRBJ2-5; TRBD1 matches 9 bases. Germline V gene data show CDR1 as SGHDT and CDR2 as YYEEEE. The CDR3 consists of 16 residues. After removal of 0 bases from V and 3 bases from J, the junction contained 6 bases not matched to a gene.

The V gene is TRBV27, the J gene TRBJ2-7; D unresolved. The ends were cut back, 0 bases at V and 0 bases at J, with 6 bases in the middle. Germline V lookup: CDR1 MNHEY, CDR2 SMNVEV (reference sequence). CDR3 size: 14 residues. DNA for the CDR3: TGTGCCAGCAGTTTATCCGACAACTCCTACGAGCAGTACTTC. Translated: CASSLSDNSYEQYF.

The V call is TRBV28, the J call TRBJ1-2, with D uncertain. Germline loops: CDR1 MDHEN, CDR2 SYDVKM. This CDR3 comprises 13 residues. V shed 4 bases and J shed 4 bases, with 10 bases lying between them. This chain's CDR3 is CASSSTGPYGYTF. The CDR3 DNA sequence: TGTGCCAGCAGTTCGACCGGGCCCTATGGCTACACCTTC.

The V call is TRBV5-1, the J call TRBJ2-2, with 8 bases lining up with TRBD2. The CDR3 sequence is 15 residues long. Germline-derived CDR1 and CDR2 are SGHRS and YFSETQ. V shed 1 base and J 6 bases; nucleotides not matched to a gene: 5. CDR3 sequence: CASSLRASGSGELFF. The CDR3 region has the DNA TGCGCCAGCAGCTTGAGGGCTAGCGGGTCCGGGGAGCTGTTTTTT. Using reference TRBV5-1 and TRBJ2-2 for the parts outside the CDR3, the full variable domain is KAGVTQTPRYLIKTRGQQVTLSCSPISGHRSVSWYQQTPGQGLQFLFEYFSETQRNKGNFPGRFSGRQFSNSRSEMNVSTLELGDSALYLCASSLRASGSGELFFGEGSRLTVL.

This clone was found a few times. The chain is built from TRBV10-1 and TRBJ1-5; no clear D. With 7 bases removed from V and 7 bases from J, the gap between germline ends came to 5 bases. Looked up from germline, CDR1 is WNHNN and CDR2 is SYGVQD (reference sequence). The CDR3 contains 10 residues. The CDR3 here is CASTPQPQHF. The CDR3 DNA sequence: TGCGCCAGCACCCCCCAGCCCCAGCATTTT.

V and J are TRBV4-2 and TRBJ2-1, with D perhaps TRBD1 (7 bases). The CDR3 has 14 amino acids. The germline gives CDR1 LGHNA, CDR2 YNFKEQ. The ends were cut back, 4 bases at V and 7 bases at J, with 14 bases in the middle. The CDR3 nucleotides read TGTGCCAGCAGCCGAGGACAGGAGGGGAATGAGCAGTTCTTC. It encodes CASSRGQEGNEQFF.